Presented here are 9 T cell receptor beta chains from one specimen sequenced in a study of graft-versus-host responses after intestinal transplantation (dated by TCRdb to the early 2020s). The sample's time point label, decoded: cells obtained before transplantation from donor or recipient. The protocol used for the library was the immunoSEQ multiplex PCR assay. TCRdb took this table from immuneACCESS and kept in-frame rearrangements with V and J called. Such tables lack part of the clones; where checked against another copy, unresolved V genes explain under half of the gap, and the rest is unexplained. The sample has approximately 90,000 clones on record, about 90% of them singletons. The leading ten clones occupy 6% of the sample. These receptors have no known antigen. The sample here was unstimulated CD8+ T cells sorted from spleen or lymph node cells, taken before intestinal transplant. These receptors were collected from a human donor who received an intestinal transplant.

The chain uses TRBV6-5 and TRBJ2-7; 7 bases align to TRBD1. Germline V gene sequence: CDR1 MNHEY, CDR2 SVGAGI. This CDR3 has 15 amino acids. J was trimmed by 6 bases and V by 3 bases; bases with no gene match: 11. In nucleotides, the CDR3 is TGTGCCAGCAGTTATATCGGACAGGACGTCTCCGAGCAGTACTTC. It translates to CASSYIGQDVSEQYF.

This clone was found a few times. This chain links TRBV12-5 with TRBJ2-5; tentatively, D is TRBD1 or TRBD2 (6 bases each). Trimming took 2 bases from V and 4 from J, leaving 14 bases between them. Germline V lookup: CDR1 LGHNT, CDR2 FRNRAP. The CDR3 extends over 15 amino acids. CDR3 sequence (DNA): TGTGCTAGTGGTTTGTTCTGGGGGGCGGGAGAGACCCAGTACTTC. Protein: CASGLFWGAGETQYF.

The count of this clone is one. The V gene is TRBV6-1, the J gene TRBJ2-5, with a possible D match to TRBD1 (5 bases). Trimming shortened V by 10 bases and J by 3 bases, and 18 bases separated the two germline ends. This CDR3 is 14 amino acids long. Germline lookup yields CDR1 MNHNS and CDR2 SASEGT. CDR3 sequence (DNA): TGTGCCACCATGGATGGGGCAGCCGAAGAGACCCAGTACTTC. This codes for CATMDGAAEETQYF.

This chain joins TRBV13 and TRBJ2-7, with D unclear. Trimming removed 5 bases at V and 6 bases at J, with 20 bases between. The germline gives CDR1 PRHDT, CDR2 FYEKMQ (reference sequence). This CDR3 has 15 residues. The CDR3 reads CASSALVGQEGEQYF. CDR3 nucleotide sequence: TGTGCCAGCAGCGCTCTTGTCGGGCAGGAAGGCGAGCAGTACTTC. Drawing the rest from reference TRBV13 and TRBJ2-7, the complete variable domain is AAGVIQSPRHLIKEKRETATLKCYPIPRHDTVYWYQQGPGQDPQFLISFYEKMQSDKGSIPDRFSAQQFSDYHSELNMSSLELGDSALYFCASSALVGQEGEQYFGPGTRLTVT.

This rearrangement joins TRBV15 to TRBJ1-2, with 8 positions matching TRBD1. The trim removed 4 bases at V and 3 bases at J, leaving 1 base unmatched. There are 13 residues in the CDR3. Per germline, CDR1 LNHNV and CDR2 YYDKDF (reference sequence). The CDR3 DNA reads as TGTGCCACCAGCAAGGACAGGGACTATGGCTACACCTTC. This encodes CATSKDRDYGYTF.

V is TRBV27 and J is TRBJ2-7; 8 bases line up with TRBD1. Germline assignment: CDR1 MNHEY and CDR2 SMNVEV (reference sequence). V shed 4 bases, J shed 2 bases, and the junction held 7 bases outside the gene matches. This CDR3 comprises 15 residues. The chain's CDR3 is CASSSRQGMAYEQYF. Written as DNA, the CDR3 is TGTGCCAGCAGTTCCCGACAGGGGATGGCCTACGAGCAGTACTTC.

V and J are TRBV15 and TRBJ2-5, with 7 bases that match TRBD1. V lost 3 bases, J lost 7 bases, and 5 bases stayed unmatched. There are 13 residues in the CDR3. Germline CDR1 is LNHNV and CDR2 is YYDKDF (reference sequence). CDR3 sequence: CATSSDRDGTQYF. The CDR3 nucleotides read TGTGCCACCAGCAGCGACAGGGATGGGACCCAGTACTTC.

This chain links TRBV2 with TRBJ2-4, with D unclear. Trimming cost V 7 bases and J 2 bases, with 12 bases left between them. The CDR3 is 14 amino acids. Germline V gives CDR1 SNHLY, CDR2 FYNNEI. CDR3 loop: CASISLAPKNIQYF. CDR3 coding DNA: TGTGCCAGCATAAGTTTGGCCCCCAAAAACATTCAGTACTTC.

The chain combines TRBV7-3 with TRBJ2-1; tentatively, D is TRBD2 (8 bases). V shed 5 bases and J shed 9 bases, with 17 bases lying between them. Germline lookup yields CDR1 SGHTA and CDR2 FQGTGA. The CDR3 runs to 14 residues. The DNA for the CDR3 is TGTGCCAGCAGCCCCCCCGGGAGGGACAGTGAGCAGTTCTTC. Translated, it gives CASSPPGRDSEQFF.